A single TCR beta chain is shown here with its context. Germline lookup yields CDR1 SGHRS and CDR2 YFSETQ. V dropped 0 bases and J dropped 6 bases, with 9 bases sitting between them. CDR3 length: 13 residues. The data derive from a study of T cell responses to AZD1222 COVID-19 vaccine. On the study more broadly: Analyses pooled second doses at about 4 or about 12 weeks.

The assay was immunoSEQ multiplex PCR, and TCRdb's table has in-frame clones only and misses some. Of 100,000 to 150,000 clones listed, approximately 86% are singletons. This rearrangement joins TRBV5-1 to TRBJ1-2; TRBD1 might be the D (5 bases). The source material was peripheral blood, sampled on day 0 of AZD1222 vaccination. This sequence was found in an adult in good health. The CDR3 protein is CASSLEAGNGYTF. Here the CDR3 DNA reads TGCGCCAGCAGCTTGGAGGCAGGGAATGGCTACACCTTC.